The text below deals with one TCR beta chain. These data originate in a study of Ad26.COV2.S vaccination and SARS-CoV-2 variants. Study-wide background: Once or twice, 56 days apart, Ad26.COV2.S was delivered intramuscularly.

Indicated treatment: around 19 received Ad26.COV2.S at low or high dose, single or two shots; 5 received placebo; per-sample allocation not given. Day 63 after the first injection of vaccine or placebo was the sampling time. A Boston donor was an adult aged 18-55 years. The vaccine delivered Wuhan-strain SARS-CoV-2 spike through an Ad26 vector. The protocol was immunoSEQ multiplex PCR, while the TCRdb copy is restricted to in-frame clones and leaves out a portion. The table lists 510,000 or so clones, approximately 90% of them singletons. CDR3 size: 15 residues. In germline, CDR1 is KGHDR, CDR2 SFDVKD. Losses at the gene ends were 2 bases for V and 3 bases for J; bases not matched to a gene: 3.

This sequence was found in a person between 18 and 60 years old who received the Ad26.COV2.S COVID-19 vaccine or a placebo. This rearrangement joins TRBV24-1 to TRBJ1-2; 9 nucleotides line up with TRBD1. The sequenced sample was peripheral blood, obtained in a trial of Ad26.COV2.S vaccine versus placebo. The DNA for the CDR3 is TGTGCCACCAGTGATTCGGGACAGGGACACTATGGCTACACCTTC. Protein sequence: CATSDSGQGHYGYTF.